This is a list of T cell receptor beta chains from one sample in a study of OX40 agonist ivuxolimab in advanced cancers. The protocol was immunoSEQ multiplex PCR, while the TCRdb copy is restricted to in-frame clones and leaves out a portion. The table includes approximately 100,000 clones, around 91% detected once. The starting material was CD4+ or CD8+ T cells sorted from blood, obtained in a trial of the OX40 agonist ivuxolimab. These receptors all stem from an adult with an advanced solid tumor such as melanoma, head and neck, liver or kidney cancer. Each CDR3 is given with its conserved first and last residue. The D gene is left open where the match is weak.

J: TRBJ1-1
D: -
length: 13
V: TRBV28
CDR3: CASSFPPRSEAFF
DNA: TGTGCCAGCAGTTTTCCTCCGCGGAGTGAAGCTTTCTTT

J: TRBJ1-1
D: -
length: 12
V: TRBV18
CDR3: CASSTRAAEAFF
DNA: TGTGCCAGCTCCACCAGGGCGGCTGAAGCTTTCTTT

J: TRBJ2-2
D: TRBD1
length: 17
V: TRBV7-3
CDR3: CASSPTGGQGQTGELFF
DNA: TGTGCCAGCAGCCCGACCGGGGGACAGGGGCAAACCGGGGAGCTGTTTTTT

J: TRBJ2-7
D: TRBD2
length: 15
V: TRBV11-2
CDR3: CASRTSGRGSYEQYF
DNA: TGTGCCAGCAGGACTAGCGGGAGGGGGTCCTACGAGCAGTACTTC

J: TRBJ2-1
D: TRBD2
length: 15
V: TRBV27
CDR3: CASSQLAASRNEQFF
DNA: TGTGCCAGCAGCCAGCTAGCGGCAAGTCGCAATGAGCAGTTCTTC

J: TRBJ2-1
D: TRBD2
length: 15
V: TRBV6-6
CDR3: CASSHGTSGYNEQFF
DNA: TGTGCCAGCAGTCACGGGACTAGCGGCTACAATGAGCAGTTCTTC

J: TRBJ1-1
D: TRBD1
length: 16
V: TRBV19
CDR3: CASSNLAGQKNTEAFF
DNA: TGTGCCAGTAGTAATTTAGCGGGACAGAAGAACACTGAAGCTTTCTTT

J: TRBJ2-7
D: TRBD2
length: 17
V: TRBV10-3
CDR3: CAPPRGSLAGPSYEQYF
DNA: TGTGCCCCACCGCGTGGGTCCCTAGCGGGTCCTTCCTACGAGCAGTACTTC

J: TRBJ2-7
D: TRBD1
length: 15
V: TRBV7-2
CDR3: CASSPGGTGAYEQYF
DNA: TGTGCCAGCAGCCCAGGGGGGACAGGGGCCTACGAGCAGTACTTC

J: TRBJ2-2
D: -
length: 16
V: TRBV7-3
CDR3: CASSPGGGSFTGELFF
DNA: TGTGCCAGCAGCCCGGGGGGCGGGAGTTTCACCGGGGAGCTGTTTTTT

J: TRBJ2-5
D: TRBD2
length: 13
V: TRBV6-1
CDR3: CASDVAGEETQYF
DNA: TGTGCCAGCGATGTAGCGGGAGAAGAGACCCAGTACTTC